The 18 T cell receptor beta chains presented below share a single source sample, sequenced in a study of blood T cell repertoires in COVID-19. The repertoire was sequenced with immunoSEQ multiplex PCR; TCRdb's copy has only in-frame clones and lacks some. This table holds fewer than 50,000 clones, 70% to 90% found once. The sequenced sample consisted of peripheral blood. These receptors all come from a man in his sixties with COVID-19, enrolled during active disease.

The chain combines TRBV5-6 with TRBJ2-7; D unclear. The ends were cut back, 4 bases at V and 3 bases at J, with 8 bases in the middle. The CDR3 is made up of 12 amino acids. The V gene's germline CDR1 is SGHDT and CDR2 YYEEEE. In DNA, the CDR3 is TGTGCCAGCAGCGTCCTCGGCTACGAGCAGTACTTC. Protein: CASSVLGYEQYF. Drawing the rest from reference TRBV5-6 and TRBJ2-7, the complete variable domain is DAGVTQSPTHLIKTRGQQVTLRCSPKSGHDTVSWYQQALGQGPQFIFQYYEEEERQRGNFPDRFSGHQFPNYSSELNVNALLLGDSALYLCASSVLGYEQYFGPGTRLTVT.

J is TRBJ1-5 and V is TRBV21-1; the table calls TRBD1, which could not be checked here. TRBV21-1 is assigned pseudogene status. The CDR3 is 15 amino acids. CDR3 nucleotides: TGTGCCAGCAGCAAAGTAAGTAGGGGATACCAGCCCCAGCATTTT. Translating gives CASSKVSRGYQPQHF.

The chain employs TRBV7-2 and TRBJ1-5, with 7 bases that match TRBD1. There are 14 residues in the CDR3. CDR1 and CDR2 from the germline V gene are SGHTA and FQGNSA. The V gene end was trimmed by 5 bases and the J gene end by 0 bases; junction bases not matched to a gene: 1. CDR3 DNA: TGTGCCAGCAGCACAGGGGTTAGCAATCAGCCCCAGCATTTT. Amino acids: CASSTGVSNQPQHF.

The V call is TRBV3-1 (or the pseudogene TRBV3-2), the J call TRBJ1-6, with 7 nucleotides matching TRBD1. The CDR3 spans 14 residues. The V gene's germline CDR1 is LGHDT and CDR2 YNNKEL (reference sequence). Trimming at V came to 4 bases and at J to 5 bases, leaving 2 bases not matched to a gene. The DNA of the CDR3 is TGTGCCAGCAGCCCGGGACAGAATAATTCACCCCTCCACTTT. It yields the protein CASSPGQNNSPLHF.

The J gene is TRBJ2-4, the V gene TRBV25-1; TRBD2 is a possible D gene (6 bases). Deletions cut 3 bases from V and 8 bases from J, with 14 bases between. CDR1 and CDR2 (germline): MGHDK, SYGVNS. The CDR3 runs to 14 residues. The CDR3 DNA reads as TGTGCCAGCAGTGAGCTGGGGGAGCGGGACATTCAGTACTTC. Its protein product is CASSELGERDIQYF. The complete variable domain, with remaining parts taken from reference TRBV25-1 and TRBJ2-4, reads EADIYQTPRYLVIGTGKKITLECSQTMGHDKMYWYQQDPGMELHLIHYSYGVNSTEKGDLSSESTVSRIRTEHFPLTLESARPSHTSQYLCASSELGERDIQYFGAGTRLSVL.

This clone was observed a single time. This chain uses TRBV7-8 with TRBJ1-5, with 7 nucleotides matching TRBD1. CDR3 size: 17 residues. The germline V gene encodes CDR1 SGHVS and CDR2 FQNEAQ. V trimming: 5 bases; J trimming: 6 bases; junction bases outside the gene matches: 16. The CDR3 loop is CASSATRDRHPRQPQHF. DNA of the CDR3: TGTGCCAGCAGCGCGACCCGGGACAGACATCCCCGTCAGCCCCAGCATTTT.

The V call is TRBV5-5, the J call TRBJ1-5; unclear D gene. This CDR3 region has 15 residues. With 3 bases removed from V and 3 bases from J, the gap between germline ends came to 13 bases. Germline CDR1 is SGHKS and CDR2 is YYEKEE (reference sequence). The CDR3 coding sequence is TGTGCCAGCAGCTATGATCCACAGTTCAATCAGCCCCAGCATTTT. It encodes CASSYDPQFNQPQHF.

This chain connects TRBV3-1 (or the pseudogene TRBV3-2) to TRBJ1-1, with D unclear. Germline-derived CDR1 and CDR2 are LGHDT and YNNKEL (reference sequence). This CDR3 spans 12 amino acids. V dropped 1 base and J dropped 7 bases, with 7 bases sitting between them. CDR3 in amino acids: CASSQGPGEAFF. The CDR3, as DNA: TGTGCCAGCAGCCAAGGCCCAGGTGAAGCTTTCTTT.

The rearrangement links TRBV23-1 to TRBJ2-1; D call uncertain. TRBV23-1 is an ORF; its function is uncertain. V was shortened by 0 bases and J by 4 bases, with 16 bases between the two germline ends. The length of the CDR3 is 17 residues. The CDR3 nucleotides read TGCGCCAGCAGTCAATCTCCCCTGGCCCAACCTTACAATGAGCAGTTCTTC. This gives the protein CASSQSPLAQPYNEQFF.

V is TRBV28 and J is TRBJ1-4, with no clear D. The CDR3 is made up of 13 amino acids. Germline V gene lookup returns CDR1 MDHEN and CDR2 SYDVKM. Deletions cut 3 bases from V and 4 bases from J, with 6 bases between. For the CDR3, the DNA is TGTGCCAGCAGTTTCACGGGTAATGAAAAACTGTTTTTT. Translated: CASSFTGNEKLFF.

The chain couples TRBV2 to TRBJ1-2; no clear D. The V end lost 3 bases, the J end lost 4 bases, and 12 bases lay between the germline ends. The germline V gene has CDR1 SNHLY and CDR2 FYNNEI. The length of the CDR3 is 14 residues. CDR3: CASSDMEGGYGYTF. CDR3 sequence (DNA): TGTGCCAGCAGTGATATGGAGGGCGGCTATGGCTACACCTTC. The full variable domain, with the rest looked up from reference TRBV2 and TRBJ1-2, is EPEVTQTPSHQVTQMGQEVILRCVPISNHLYFYWYRQILGQKVEFLVSFYNNEISEKSEIFDDQFSVERPDGSNFTLKIRSTKLEDSAMYFCASSDMEGGYGYTFGSGTRLTVV.

The chain carries TRBV19 and TRBJ2-1, with TRBD2 matching over 7 bases. The length of the CDR3 is 15 residues. The J segment lost 3 bases and the V segment lost 4 bases, leaving 6 bases of the junction unmatched. Germline V CDR1 and CDR2: LNHDA, SQIVND (reference sequence). The CDR3 coding sequence is TGTGCCAGTAGTAACCCTAGCGGAGACTACAATGAGCAGTTCTTC. Translated, it gives CASSNPSGDYNEQFF.

CDR3 loop: CASSTFGQGAFFTEAFF. CDR3 DNA sequence: TGTGCCAGTAGTACCTTTGGACAGGGGGCTTTTTTCACTGAAGCTTTCTTT. This rearrangement joins TRBV19 to TRBJ1-1; 11 nucleotides match TRBD1. V shed 4 bases, J shed 4 bases, and the junction held 11 bases outside the gene matches. CDR1 LNHDA and CDR2 SQIVND come from the germline V gene (reference sequence). This CDR3 contains 17 residues.

The chain recombines TRBV4-2 with TRBJ1-1; no clear D gene. Looked up from germline, CDR1 is LGHNA and CDR2 is YNFKEQ. Trimming cost V 0 bases and J 3 bases, with 5 bases left between them. CDR3 length: 13 residues. The CDR3: CASSQDRDTEAFF. In DNA, the CDR3 is TGTGCCAGCAGCCAAGATCGGGACACTGAAGCTTTCTTT.

This rearrangement joins TRBV10-3 to TRBJ2-2; D is possibly TRBD1 (6 bases). CDR3 size: 13 residues. Trimming stripped 8 bases from V and 4 bases from J, with 11 bases between. Germline CDR1 ENHRY, CDR2 SYGVKD. CDR3 sequence reads: CAIPGQLTGELFF. CDR3 DNA sequence: TGTGCCATCCCTGGACAGCTCACCGGGGAGCTGTTTTTT.

The rearrangement links TRBV5-6 to TRBJ2-1, with 7 bases lining up with TRBD2. The CDR3 runs to 15 residues. V lost 0 bases, J lost 4 bases, and 4 bases stayed unmatched. CDR1 SGHDT and CDR2 YYEEEE come from the germline V gene. In nucleotides, the CDR3 is TGTGCCAGCAGCTTGGGGGAGGGCCCGTACAATGAGCAGTTCTTC. This translates into CASSLGEGPYNEQFF.

The J gene is TRBJ1-6, the V gene TRBV27, with D possibly being TRBD1 (6 bases). The V gene's germline CDR1 is MNHEY and CDR2 SMNVEV (reference sequence). Trimming pared 3 bases from V and 7 bases from J, leaving 13 bases between. The CDR3 extends over 15 amino acids. The CDR3 loop reads CASSLGGAVNSPLHF. CDR3 nucleotide sequence: TGTGCCAGCAGTTTGGGGGGGGCGGTAAATTCACCCCTCCACTTT.

V usage is TRBV28 and J usage is TRBJ1-1, with 12 bases aligning to TRBD1. CDR1 is MDHEN and CDR2 is SYDVKM in the germline V gene. V dropped 5 bases and J dropped 10; count of bases not matched to a gene: 5. This CDR3 is 13 amino acids long. CDR3 loop: CASSHGTGGPAFF. The CDR3 bases are TGTGCCAGCAGTCATGGGACAGGGGGCCCAGCTTTCTTT.